Below, 10 T cell receptor beta chains from the same sample are listed, as sequenced in a study of a mutant IDH1 vaccine in newly diagnosed glioma. Clones were sequenced by immunoSEQ multiplex PCR, and TCRdb holds only the in-frame ones, with some missing. Found here are fewer than 150,000 clones, 75% to 90% of them singletons; the top ten hold roughly 0.61%. The sample's time point: week 11, during vaccination. Vaccination used 300 ug of mutant IDH1 20-mer peptide per dose, with topical imiquimod. Their specific antigens are unknown. This specimen consisted of PBMCs, obtained from a glioma patient whose treatment included an IDH1 peptide vaccine. Receptor source: a woman between 45 and 65 years old with glioma.

This chain joins TRBV4-2 and TRBJ1-5, with D possibly TRBD1 on 5 matching bases. The CDR3 consists of 14 residues. Germline V gene lookup returns CDR1 LGHNA and CDR2 YNFKEQ. Trimming left V 0 bases short and J 5 bases short, with 8 bases between. As DNA, the CDR3 is TGTGCCAGCAGCCAAGAAAGGGACGATCAGCCCCAGCATTTT. It encodes CASSQERDDQPQHF.

This clone showed up just a few times. V and J are TRBV10-2 and TRBJ1-1; D possibly corresponds to TRBD1 (6 bases). The germline gives CDR1 WSHSY, CDR2 SAAADI. The CDR3 runs to 13 residues. V dropped 3 bases and J dropped 11 bases, with 16 bases sitting between them. This chain's CDR3 is CASSEVLQGYAFF. The CDR3 DNA reads TGCGCCAGCAGTGAAGTGTTACAGGGCTACGCTTTCTTT.

The gene calls are TRBV7-9 and TRBJ2-5; D is perhaps TRBD1 (6 bases). The V end was cut by 4 bases, the J end by 2 bases, with 17 bases between. The CDR3 loop spans 16 amino acids. The V gene's germline CDR1 is SEHNR and CDR2 FQNEAQ (reference sequence). DNA for the CDR3: TGTGCCAGCAGCTCGACGGGACACCAAGGGCAAGAGACCCAGTACTTC. Translation gives CASSSTGHQGQETQYF.

This clone has just a few counts. V is TRBV7-9 and J is TRBJ1-1; 8 positions match TRBD1. The CDR3 has 13 residues. CDR1 and CDR2 from the germline V gene are SEHNR and FQNEAQ (reference sequence). Trimming cost V 5 bases and J 3 bases; bases outside gene matches: 2. The CDR3 DNA reads as TGTGCCAGCAGCAGGGGACAGGACACTGAAGCTTTCTTT. Residues: CASSRGQDTEAFF.

The V gene is TRBV4-1, the J gene TRBJ2-5; D gene unclear. TRBJ2-7 matches the DNA end more closely, so the J call is doubtful. Germline lookup yields CDR1 MGHRA and CDR2 YSYEKL. The length of the CDR3 is 14 residues. CDR3 in DNA: TGCGCCAGCAGCCTCATAGGAAGGAGCGACGAGCAGTACTTC. It encodes CASSLIGRSDEQYF.

This clone was counted a single time. This chain uses TRBV7-9 with TRBJ1-5; 7 bases are shared with TRBD1. V was clipped by 3 bases and J by 2 bases; unmatched bases: 7. Germline CDR1 SEHNR, CDR2 FQNEAQ (reference sequence). The CDR3 has 16 amino acids. CDR3 DNA: TGTGCCAGCAGCTTTTCTATCGGACAGGGCAATCAGCCCCAGCATTTT. Its translation: CASSFSIGQGNQPQHF.

The V and J genes are TRBV5-1 and TRBJ1-2; D possibly corresponds to TRBD1 (6 bases). This CDR3 is 14 amino acids long. Germline CDR1 reads SGHRS; CDR2 reads YFSETQ. The germline V and J ends were trimmed by 5 bases and 8 bases, with 19 bases remaining between them. The CDR3 DNA reads TGCGCCAGCAGTAATGGACAGCCGACGGGCGGCTACACCTTC. As protein: CASSNGQPTGGYTF.

The chain couples TRBV18 to TRBJ2-1; TRBD1 aligns across 10 bases. V shed 1 base and J 6 bases; nucleotides not matched to a gene: 6. Germline V gives CDR1 KGHSH, CDR2 LQKENI. This CDR3 is 16 amino acids long. The CDR3 nucleotides read TGTGCCAGCTCACCACTAGGGACAGGGGCGGGCAATGAGCAGTTCTTC. Residues: CASSPLGTGAGNEQFF.

V gene TRBV6-6 combines with J gene TRBJ1-1; D is uncertain. The germline V gene encodes CDR1 MNHNY and CDR2 SVGAGI (reference sequence). V was clipped by 0 bases and J by 4 bases, with 6 bases between them. The CDR3 covers 13 residues. The CDR3: CASSYSRVTEAFF. CDR3 nucleotides: TGTGCCAGCAGTTACTCGAGGGTCACTGAAGCTTTCTTT.

J is TRBJ2-7 and V is TRBV7-9, with TRBD1 matching over 7 bases. Germline trimming cut 0 bases from V and 5 bases from J; bases unmatched to any gene: 4. Germline V gene lookup returns CDR1 SEHNR and CDR2 FQNEAQ (reference sequence). CDR3 size: 14 residues. Here the CDR3 DNA reads TGTGCCAGCAGCTTAGCCAGGGGGACGAACGAGCAGTACTTC. Residues: CASSLARGTNEQYF.